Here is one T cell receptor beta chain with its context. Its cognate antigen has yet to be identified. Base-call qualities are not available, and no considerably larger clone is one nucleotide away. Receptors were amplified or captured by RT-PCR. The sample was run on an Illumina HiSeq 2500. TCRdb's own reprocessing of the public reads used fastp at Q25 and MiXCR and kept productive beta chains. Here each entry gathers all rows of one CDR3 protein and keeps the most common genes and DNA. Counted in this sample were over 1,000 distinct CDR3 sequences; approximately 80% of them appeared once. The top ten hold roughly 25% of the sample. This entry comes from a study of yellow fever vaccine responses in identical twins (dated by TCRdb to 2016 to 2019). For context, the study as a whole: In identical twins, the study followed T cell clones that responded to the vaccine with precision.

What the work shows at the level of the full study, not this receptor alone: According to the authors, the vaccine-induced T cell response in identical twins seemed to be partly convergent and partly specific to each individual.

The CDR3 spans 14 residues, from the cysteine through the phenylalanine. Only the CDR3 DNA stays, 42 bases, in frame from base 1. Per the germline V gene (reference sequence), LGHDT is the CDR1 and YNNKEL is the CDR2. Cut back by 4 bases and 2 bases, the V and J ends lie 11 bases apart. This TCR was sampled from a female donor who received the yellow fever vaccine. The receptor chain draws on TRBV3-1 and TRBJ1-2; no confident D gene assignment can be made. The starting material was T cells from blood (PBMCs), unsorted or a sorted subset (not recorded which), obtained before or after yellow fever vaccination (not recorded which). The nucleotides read TGTGCCAGCAGCCCGGTATTCGGAAACTATGGCTACACCTTC. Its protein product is CASSPVFGNYGYTF.